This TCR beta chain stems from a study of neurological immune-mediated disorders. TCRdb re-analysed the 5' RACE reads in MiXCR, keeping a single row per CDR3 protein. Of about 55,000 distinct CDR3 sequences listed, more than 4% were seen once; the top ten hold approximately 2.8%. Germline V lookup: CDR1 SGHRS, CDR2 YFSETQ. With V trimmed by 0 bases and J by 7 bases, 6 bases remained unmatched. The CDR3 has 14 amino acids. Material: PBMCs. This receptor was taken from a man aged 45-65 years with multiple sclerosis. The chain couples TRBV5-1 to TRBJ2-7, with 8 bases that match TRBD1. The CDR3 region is CASSLEQGGEEQYF. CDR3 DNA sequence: TGCGCCAGCAGCTTGGAACAGGGGGGAGAAGAGCAGTACTTC.